The subject of this entry is one T cell receptor (beta chain). There are a few counts of this clone. Which antigen it targets is not known. Per-base quality was not reported, and no clone a single base away is much larger than it. This specimen belongs to a study of blood T cell repertoires in COVID-19 (TCRdb year 2020). Regarding the complete study: Samples from collaborators originated in the United States, Italy and Spain and spanned both the acute and convalescent phases of COVID-19. The prospective study material was composed of cDNA or gDNA derived from T cells, B-cell-depleted T cells, or PBMCs. Deeply sampled blood TCRbeta repertoires from subjects exposed to, actively infected with, or recovered from COVID-19 were included in the dataset. The repertoires were made available in a free public database intended to serve as a resource for research on the immune response to SARS-CoV-2. The samples were drawn from two sources: the first 160 participants of the ongoing ImmuneRACE study, and over 950 subjects contributed by 6 global collaborators. Sample metadata almost always included a de-identified subject ID, COVID-19 status, age in years and sex. HLA class I and class II types, where available, came from metadata supplied by the sample provider rather than from assay-based typing. General findings and caveats noted by the study authors: The quantity of clinical and demographic metadata differed by source and by participant and was supplied without curation.

TCRbeta CDR3 regions were amplified from genomic DNA using the immunoSEQ Assay, a bias-controlled multiplex PCR. The source study handled its data this way. The number of nucleated cells in each sample was estimated from the amplification of reference gene primers within the assay. To quantify the absolute abundance of each unique TCRbeta CDR3 rearrangement, sequence reads were collapsed and filtered. Productive Simpson clonality was computed per sample as the square root of Simpson's diversity index over productive rearrangements. Imported from immuneACCESS, the table was reduced by TCRdb to in-frame sequences with V and J called. These copies leave out some clones; in studies compared against another copy, an unresolved V gene accounts for under half, and the cause of the remainder is not known. V, J and clone size reflect that table, while D and trimming were determined from the DNA. Within this sample are roughly 150,000 clones, with around four fifths of them counted one time only. Together, the top ten hold roughly 5.6% of the sample.

Participants in the prospective study were enrolled through a virtual design, were aged 18 to 89 years, and lived in roughly 24 United States geographic areas. Cohort assignment in the prospective study relied on participant-reported clinical history from a screening survey and a study questionnaire. For ImmuneRACE Cohort 3, a participant was defined as recovered based on two consecutive negative NP/OP PCR tests, clearance by a healthcare professional, or resolution of symptoms. Each participant in the prospective study had whole blood, serum and a nasopharyngeal or oropharyngeal swab collected by mobile phlebotomists. Participants in the prospective study had the option to provide additional blood draws and questionnaires over a roughly 2-month period. Before DNA extraction, blood samples from the prospective study were shipped at room temperature or frozen. From its cysteine to its phenylalanine, the CDR3 spans 15 amino acids. Only the CDR3 DNA is retained, 45 bases long and in frame from the first base. For CDR1 and CDR2, the germline V gene lists SGHRS and YFSETQ. Compared with germline, V lacks 1 base and J lacks 3 bases; bases without a gene match: 7.

The sample taken for sequencing was PBMCs or T cells enriched from blood (not recorded which). This sequence uses TRBV5-1 and TRBJ2-7, with 7 junctional bases fitting TRBD1. The sequence was obtained from a woman aged 50 to 60 who had recovered from COVID-19. DNA sequence: TGCGCCAGCAGCTTGTGGCGTCAGGGGGTCTACGAGCAGTACTTC. Its translation reads: CASSLWRQGVYEQYF.